This passage covers 21 T cell receptor beta chains from one sample sequenced in a study of blood T cell repertoires in COVID-19. The table came from immunoSEQ multiplex PCR; TCRdb's copy has only in-frame clones and leaves some out. The data contain around 120,000 clones, 79% of them singletons. The sequencing sample was made of peripheral blood. These receptors all stem from a woman at least 80 years old with acute or convalescent COVID-19.

The V and J genes are TRBV7-8 and TRBJ2-2; D gene uncertain. The CDR3 has 15 amino acids. Deletions cut 3 bases from V and 5 bases from J, with 13 bases between. The germline V gene has CDR1 SGHVS and CDR2 FQNEAQ. The CDR3 DNA reads TGTGCCAGCAGCTTTCCGCCTAGTCGGACCGGGGAGCTGTTTTTT. It specifies CASSFPPSRTGELFF. Full variable domain (remainder filled in from reference TRBV7-8 and TRBJ2-2): GAGVSQSPRYKVAKRGQDVALRCDPISGHVSLFWYQQALGQGPEFLTYFQNEAQLDKSGLPSDRFFAERPEGSVSTLKIQRTQQEDSAVYLCASSFPPSRTGELFFGEGSRLTVL.

V is TRBV11-2 and J is TRBJ1-2; 7 nucleotides agree with TRBD1. This CDR3 comprises 14 residues. Germline V gene lookup returns CDR1 SGHAT and CDR2 FQNNGV. The CDR3 DNA follows: TGTGCTATTACCGATGCAGGGGGTTACGCGGGCTACACCTTC. Translation gives CAITDAGGYAGYTF.

This sequence joins TRBV5-1 and TRBJ2-5; weak D call: TRBD1 (5 bases). This CDR3 has 16 residues. V lost 0 bases and J 5 bases, leaving 17 bases between the germline ends. Germline V lookup: CDR1 SGHRS, CDR2 YFSETQ. In nucleotides, the CDR3 is TGCGCCAGCAGCTTGGCCTTAGGGCAGGGCAGGGAGACCCAGTACTTC. Its translation: CASSLALGQGRETQYF.

The genes are TRBV18 and TRBJ1-5; tentative D call: TRBD1 (6 bases). Per germline, CDR1 KGHSH and CDR2 LQKENI. This CDR3 is built from 14 residues. Between the trimmed V and J ends, which lost 5 bases and 2 bases, there was a span of 10 bases. The CDR3, as DNA: TGTGCCAGCTCAGGGGGCATCGGCAATCAGCCCCAGCATTTT. It yields the protein CASSGGIGNQPQHF.

The J gene is TRBJ2-7, the V gene TRBV4-2, with 11 bases aligning to TRBD2. Trimming took 1 base from V and 2 from J; bases not matched to a gene: 10. The CDR3 extends over 18 amino acids. CDR1 and CDR2 from the germline V gene are LGHNA and YNFKEQ. CDR3 region: CASSQGGLAGGLPYEQYF. As DNA, the CDR3 is TGTGCCAGCAGCCAAGGGGGTCTAGCGGGGGGTCTTCCCTACGAGCAGTACTTC.

The V call is TRBV7-3, the J call TRBJ2-2; 8 bases line up with TRBD1. After removal of 4 bases from V and 9 bases from J, the junction contained 4 bases not matched to a gene. The CDR3 totals 13 residues. CDR1 SGHTA and CDR2 FQGTGA come from the germline V gene. CDR3 protein: CASSYGQGRELFF. Written as DNA, the CDR3 is TGTGCCAGCAGCTACGGACAGGGCAGGGAGCTGTTTTTT.

The rearrangement joins TRBV6-2 or TRBV6-3 to TRBJ2-7, with D perhaps TRBD2 (5 bases). V lost 6 bases to trimming and J lost 0 bases, with 9 bases between them. Germline assignment: CDR1 MNHEY and CDR2 SVGEGT. There are 13 residues in the CDR3. The CDR3 is CASSRGPSYEQYF. The CDR3 coding sequence is TGTGCCAGCAGCCGCGGGCCCTCCTACGAGCAGTACTTC.

This clone was picked up one time. The chain employs TRBV3-1 (or the pseudogene TRBV3-2) and TRBJ2-3, with D possibly TRBD1 on 5 matching bases. CDR3 length equals 12 residues. Germline CDR1 and CDR2: LGHDT and YNNKEL (reference sequence). The V end lost 1 base, the J end lost 10 bases, and 9 bases lay between the germline ends. This CDR3 reads CASSQAQGPQYF. Written as DNA, the CDR3 is TGTGCCAGCAGCCAAGCCCAGGGTCCGCAGTATTTT.

The chain employs TRBV25-1 and TRBJ2-1, with 8 bases matching TRBD2. V trimming: 4 bases; J trimming: 7 bases; junction bases outside the gene matches: 12. CDR1 is MGHDK, CDR2 SYGVNS, per germline. The CDR3 has 16 amino acids. DNA for the CDR3: TGTGCCAGCAGTGCCCCGGGGGGGAGGGCCTGGAATGAGCAGTTCTTC. The encoded protein is CASSAPGGRAWNEQFF.

The gene calls are TRBV7-2 and TRBJ1-2; TRBD1 might be the D (5 bases). V was trimmed by 5 bases and J by 5 bases, leaving 21 bases between them. Germline values: CDR1 SGHTA, CDR2 FQGNSA. The CDR3 sequence is 16 residues long. The CDR3 DNA follows: TGTGCCAGCAGCCCTTCCGGGGGTGAACCTGCTTATGGCTACACCTTC. Translating it yields CASSPSGGEPAYGYTF.

The gene calls are TRBV18 and TRBJ1-3; TRBD1 aligns across 9 bases. Germline V gives CDR1 KGHSH, CDR2 LQKENI. V was clipped by 5 bases and J by 0 bases; unmatched bases: 5. This CDR3 region has 16 residues. Here the CDR3 DNA reads TGTGCCAGCTCAGCCACGGGACAGGGCTCTGGAAACACCATATATTTT. Amino acids: CASSATGQGSGNTIYF.

This clone was counted once. The chain recombines TRBV2 with TRBJ1-2; tentative D call: TRBD1 (5 bases). Germline V gene sequence: CDR1 SNHLY, CDR2 FYNNEI. V dropped 7 bases and J dropped 4 bases, with 13 bases sitting between them. The CDR3 contains 13 residues. The CDR3: CASTYQGPYGYTF. CDR3 sequence (DNA): TGTGCCAGCACGTACCAGGGTCCCTATGGCTACACCTTC.

The chain couples TRBV29-1 to TRBJ2-1, with a weak D call TRBD2 (6 bases). The germline gives CDR1 SQVTM, CDR2 ANQGSEA. With 4 bases removed from V and 9 bases from J, the gap between germline ends came to 13 bases. The CDR3 consists of 12 residues. CDR3 protein: CSVVGRDPEQFF. Here the CDR3 DNA reads TGCAGCGTTGTTGGGCGGGACCCTGAGCAGTTCTTC.

This chain joins TRBV28 and TRBJ1-5; D is unclear. V lost 4 bases, J lost 2 bases, and 12 bases lay in between. CDR1 is MDHEN, CDR2 SYDVKM, per germline. This CDR3 comprises 15 residues. The CDR3 spells CASSSAAAGNQPQHF. CDR3 sequence (DNA): TGTGCCAGCAGTTCGGCGGCGGCAGGCAATCAGCCCCAGCATTTT.

V is TRBV15 and J is TRBJ2-3, with unresolved D. V was shortened by 1 base and J by 1 base, with 12 bases between the two germline ends. Looked up from germline, CDR1 is LNHNV and CDR2 is YYDKDF (reference sequence). There are 16 residues in the CDR3. The CDR3 is CATSRARGAGTDTQYF. The CDR3 DNA reads TGTGCCACCAGCAGAGCGAGAGGAGCTGGCACAGATACGCAGTATTTT.

V gene TRBV20-1 combines with J gene TRBJ1-1; D uncertain. Germline V CDR1 and CDR2: DFQATT, SNEGSKA (reference sequence). CDR3 length: 16 residues. V lost 3 bases to trimming and J lost 5 bases, with 22 bases between them. This CDR3 reads CSASPPRAGSVTEAFF. CDR3 coding DNA: TGCAGTGCTAGTCCACCGAGGGCGGGGTCCGTAACTGAAGCTTTCTTT.

The CDR3 loop reads CAIWSKETQYF. CDR3 DNA: TGTGCCATCTGGAGTAAAGAGACCCAGTACTTC. The V call is TRBV5-4, the J call TRBJ2-5; unclear D gene. CDR3 length equals 11 residues. Per germline, CDR1 SGHNT and CDR2 YYREEE (reference sequence). Trimming removed 9 bases at V and 3 bases at J, with 9 bases between.

The chain carries TRBV6-5 and TRBJ2-7; 8 bases align to TRBD1. The CDR3 runs 14 residues. J was trimmed by 6 bases and V by 8 bases; bases with no gene match: 12. The germline V gene encodes CDR1 MNHEY and CDR2 SVGAGI. Here the CDR3 DNA reads TGTGCCAGCCGCTGGACAGGGCGAAAGGTCGAGCAGTACTTC. This sequence encodes CASRWTGRKVEQYF.

The chain combines TRBV11-1 with TRBJ2-7; maybe TRBD2 (5 bases). The CDR3 loop spans 12 amino acids. V was clipped by 1 base and J by 5 bases, with 6 bases between them. Germline values: CDR1 SGHAT, CDR2 FQDESV (reference sequence). This chain's CDR3 is CASSLVGNEQYF. CDR3 coding DNA: TGTGCCAGCAGCTTAGTCGGGAACGAGCAGTACTTC. Drawing the rest from reference TRBV11-1 and TRBJ2-7, the complete variable domain is EAEVAQSPRYKITEKSQAVAFWCDPISGHATLYWYRQILGQGPELLVQFQDESVVDDSQLPKDRFSAERLKGVDSTLKIQPAELGDSAMYLCASSLVGNEQYFGPGTRLTVT.

The genes are TRBV19 and TRBJ2-1; 11 nucleotides match TRBD2. The CDR3 contains 15 residues. Per the germline V gene, CDR1 is LNHDA and CDR2 is SQIVND (reference sequence). V shed 4 bases and J 3 bases; nucleotides not matched to a gene: 2. CDR3 DNA: TGTGCCAGTAGTAGAGGGACTAGCGGCTACAATGAGCAGTTCTTC. Translation: CASSRGTSGYNEQFF.

The CDR3 DNA reads TGTGCCAGCAGCCAAGGGCCCTCTAACTATGGCTACACCTTC. The encoded protein is CASSQGPSNYGYTF. The chain couples TRBV3-1 (or the pseudogene TRBV3-2) to TRBJ1-2; no firm D call. V was clipped by 1 base and J by 0 bases, with 6 bases between them. Looked up from germline, CDR1 is LGHDT and CDR2 is YNNKEL (reference sequence). The CDR3 is made up of 14 amino acids.